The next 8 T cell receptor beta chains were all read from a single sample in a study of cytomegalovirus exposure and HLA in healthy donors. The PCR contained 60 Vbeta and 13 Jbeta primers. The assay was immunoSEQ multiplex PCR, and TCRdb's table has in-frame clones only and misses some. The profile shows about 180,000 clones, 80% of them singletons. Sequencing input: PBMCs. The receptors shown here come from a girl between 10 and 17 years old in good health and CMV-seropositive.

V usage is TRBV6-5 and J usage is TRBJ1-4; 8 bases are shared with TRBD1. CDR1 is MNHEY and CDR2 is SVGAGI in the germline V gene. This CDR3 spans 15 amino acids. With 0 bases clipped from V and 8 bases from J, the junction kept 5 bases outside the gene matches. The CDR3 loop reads CASSYSRGLVEKLFF. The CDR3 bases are TGTGCCAGCAGTTACTCCAGGGGGCTTGTCGAAAAACTGTTTTTT.

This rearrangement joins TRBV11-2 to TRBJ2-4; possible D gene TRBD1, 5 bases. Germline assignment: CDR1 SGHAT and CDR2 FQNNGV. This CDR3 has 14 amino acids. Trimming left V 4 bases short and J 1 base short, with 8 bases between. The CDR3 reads CASSSRVAKNIQYF. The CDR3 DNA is TGTGCCAGCAGCTCCAGGGTTGCCAAAAACATTCAGTACTTC.

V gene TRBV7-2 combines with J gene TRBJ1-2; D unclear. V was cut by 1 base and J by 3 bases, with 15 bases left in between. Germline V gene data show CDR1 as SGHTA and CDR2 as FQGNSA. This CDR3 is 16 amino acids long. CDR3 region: CASSLETWPVYYGYTF. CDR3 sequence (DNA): TGTGCCAGCAGCTTAGAAACGTGGCCAGTCTACTATGGCTACACCTTC.

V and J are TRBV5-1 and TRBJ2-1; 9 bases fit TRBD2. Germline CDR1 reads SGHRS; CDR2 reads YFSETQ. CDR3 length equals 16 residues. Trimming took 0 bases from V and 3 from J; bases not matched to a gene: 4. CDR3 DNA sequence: TGCGCCAGCAGCTTGGACCTAGCGGGATTCTACAATGAGCAGTTCTTC. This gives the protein CASSLDLAGFYNEQFF.

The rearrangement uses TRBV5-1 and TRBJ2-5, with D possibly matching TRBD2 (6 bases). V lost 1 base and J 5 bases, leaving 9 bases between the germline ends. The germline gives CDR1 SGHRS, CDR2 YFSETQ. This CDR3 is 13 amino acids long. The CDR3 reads CASSLRGSETQYF. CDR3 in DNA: TGCGCCAGCAGCTTGCGGGGGTCGGAGACCCAGTACTTC.

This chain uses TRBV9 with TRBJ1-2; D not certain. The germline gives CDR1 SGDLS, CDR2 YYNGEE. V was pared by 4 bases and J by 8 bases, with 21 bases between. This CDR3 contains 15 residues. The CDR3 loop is CASSPDPTVSRGYTF. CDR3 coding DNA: TGTGCCAGCAGCCCAGACCCTACAGTCTCCCGAGGCTACACCTTC.

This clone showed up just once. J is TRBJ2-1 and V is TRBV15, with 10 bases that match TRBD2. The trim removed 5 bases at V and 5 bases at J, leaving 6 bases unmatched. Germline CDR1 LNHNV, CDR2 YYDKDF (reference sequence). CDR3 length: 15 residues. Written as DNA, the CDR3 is TGTGCCACCAGCTCCGGGACTAGCGTTAACAATGAGCAGTTCTTC. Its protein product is CATSSGTSVNNEQFF. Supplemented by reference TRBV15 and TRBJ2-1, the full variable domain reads DAMVIQNPRYQVTQFGKPVTLSCSQTLNHNVMYWYQQKSSQAPKLLFHYYDKDFNNEADTPDNFQSRRPNTSFCFLDIRSPGLGDTAMYLCATSSGTSVNNEQFFGPGTRLTVL.

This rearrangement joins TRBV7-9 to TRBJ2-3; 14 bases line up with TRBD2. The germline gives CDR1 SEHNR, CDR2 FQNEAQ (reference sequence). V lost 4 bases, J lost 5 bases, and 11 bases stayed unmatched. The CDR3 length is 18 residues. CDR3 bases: TGTGCCAGCAGCTCGTTTAGACTAGCGGGAGGGCGGGAAGATACGCAGTATTTT. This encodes CASSSFRLAGGREDTQYF.